A selection of T cell receptor beta chains follows, all from one sample in a study of response to subunit inactivated influenza vaccine. Each CDR3 protein gets one entry after TCRdb re-called the RT-PCR reads with MiXCR. This sample carries 500,000 to 650,000 distinct CDR3 sequences, around 8% of them seen once, and the ten largest clones take over 10%. Sequences were derived from PBMCs from blood, sampled about 24 months after vaccination. These TCRs come from a man aged 50-75 years who received an inactivated influenza vaccine. Each CDR3 is given with its conserved first and last residue. The order of the fields is J gene, V gene, clone size, D gene, CDR3 protein, CDR3 DNA. D genes are given only for firm matches. Not all rows give a size; the values are once, few, many and, for expanded clones, a class.

>TRBJ2-1|TRBV11-2|few|TRBD2
CASSSLGLAGGPGEYEQFF
TGTGCCAGCAGCTCTCTAGGACTAGCGGGAGGGCCAGGGGAGTATGAGCAGTTCTTC
>TRBJ2-2|TRBV4-2|few|.
CASSQDLAFTGELFF
TGTGCCAGCAGCCAAGATCTAGCGTTCACCGGGGAGCTGTTTTTT
>TRBJ2-1|TRBV27|.|TRBD2
CASSKSGSFNEQFF
TGTGCCAGCAGTAAGAGCGGGAGTTTCAATGAGCAGTTCTTC
>TRBJ2-7|TRBV6-2/TRBV6-3|many|.
CASRQVYEQYF
TGTGCCAGCAGGCAAGTCTACGAGCAGTACTTC
>TRBJ1-3|TRBV12-3/TRBV12-4|.|.
CASSLRGTSGNTIYF
TGTGCCAGCAGTTTAAGGGGCACCTCTGGAAACACCATATATTTT
>TRBJ2-3|TRBV10-3|.|.
CAISETGPHTDTQYF
TGTGCCATCAGTGAGACCGGACCGCACACAGATACGCAGTATTTT
>TRBJ2-7|TRBV5-1|medium-sized|.
CASSDLYEQYF
TGCGCCAGCAGCGACCTCTACGAGCAGTACTTC
>TRBJ2-1|TRBV4-1|.|.
CASSQDPRGYNEQFF
TGCGCCAGCAGCCAAGATCCCCGGGGATACAATGAGCAGTTCTTC
>TRBJ1-4|TRBV7-2|.|.
CASSLGTSRGEKLFF
TGTGCCAGCAGCTTAGGCACATCTCGGGGCGAAAAACTGTTTTTT
>TRBJ1-3|TRBV4-3|.|.
CASSQSSTPSGNTIYF
TGCGCCAGCAGCCAATCGTCTACTCCCTCTGGAAACACCATATATTTT
>TRBJ2-2|TRBV12-3/TRBV12-4|few|.
CASRRRTANTGELFF
TGTGCCAGCAGGAGGAGGACAGCGAACACCGGGGAGCTGTTTTTT
>TRBJ2-1|TRBV5-6|.|.
CASSLGRISYEQFF
TGTGCCAGCAGCTTGGGAAGAATTAGCTATGAGCAGTTCTTC
>TRBJ1-2|TRBV2|few|.
CASSEVPTPGAGYTF
TGTGCCAGCAGTGAAGTACCGACACCGGGCGCTGGCTACACCTTC
>TRBJ2-1|TRBV4-2|.|TRBD2
CASSQPGTSGYNEQFF
TGTGCCAGCAGCCAACCCGGGACTAGCGGTTACAATGAGCAGTTCTTC
>TRBJ2-5|TRBV29-1|.|.
CSVEVLGYQETQYF
TGCAGCGTTGAAGTTCTGGGGTACCAAGAGACCCAGTACTTC
>TRBJ2-4|TRBV7-6|few|.
CASSPVPFSSKNIQYF
TGTGCCAGCAGCCCCGTGCCCTTCTCGTCCAAAAACATTCAGTACTTC
>TRBJ2-7|TRBV6-5|few|.
CASSYSADSYEQYF
TGTGCCAGCAGTTACTCGGCGGACTCCTACGAGCAGTACTTC
>TRBJ2-3|TRBV5-4|few|.
CASSLTIRTIRGTDTQYF
TGTGCCAGCAGCTTGACCATTCGGACTATCCGCGGCACAGATACGCAGTATTTT
>TRBJ2-2|TRBV12-3/TRBV12-4|few|TRBD2
CASSTVAGGRTGELFF
TGTGCCAGCAGCACCGTAGCGGGGGGGCGAACCGGGGAGCTGTTTTTT
>TRBJ2-6|TRBV19|.|.
CASSIASGSGANVLTF
TGTGCCAGTAGTATAGCAAGTGGATCTGGGGCCAACGTCCTGACTTTC
>TRBJ1-1|TRBV20-1|few|TRBD1
CSAKSGQGVLNTEAFF
TGCAGTGCTAAAAGTGGACAGGGAGTATTGAACACTGAAGCTTTCTTT
>TRBJ1-6|TRBV25-1|few|TRBD1
CASSNQGTANSPLHF
TGTGCCAGCTCCAACCAGGGGACAGCGAATTCACCCCTCCACTTT